What follows are 24 T cell receptor beta chains derived from one specimen sequenced in a study of blood T cell repertoires in COVID-19. This table comes from immunoSEQ multiplex PCR, and its TCRdb copy is limited to in-frame clones, with some not included. This sample has about 120,000 clones, with roughly nine tenths found just once. Sequencing was carried out using peripheral blood. These receptors originate from a man in his 70s who had recovered from COVID-19.

J is TRBJ1-5 and V is TRBV5-4, with D hard to call. V was shortened by 3 bases and J by 4 bases, with 11 bases between the two germline ends. This CDR3 has 14 residues. CDR1 and CDR2 from the germline V gene are SGHNT and YYREEE (reference sequence). CDR3 sequence reads: CASSSGSGNQPQHF. The CDR3 region has the DNA TGTGCCAGCAGCTCCGGGTCCGGAAATCAGCCCCAGCATTTT.

The J gene is TRBJ1-2, the V gene TRBV9; TRBD1 might be the D (6 bases). CDR3 length equals 14 residues. V lost 4 bases to trimming and J lost 4 bases, with 14 bases between them. Per germline, CDR1 SGDLS and CDR2 YYNGEE. The CDR3 reads CASSSRTASYGYTF. The DNA of the CDR3 is TGTGCCAGCAGCTCGCGGACAGCTAGCTATGGCTACACCTTC.

This chain connects TRBV5-1 to TRBJ2-5; D gene ambiguous. The CDR3 is made up of 13 amino acids. CDR1 SGHRS and CDR2 YFSETQ come from the germline V gene. V lost 4 bases and J lost 1, with 8 bases in between. CDR3 sequence reads: CASSQQAQETQYF. The CDR3 DNA sequence: TGCGCCAGCAGCCAGCAGGCCCAAGAGACCCAGTACTTC.

The chain uses TRBV12-3 or TRBV12-4 and TRBJ1-4; 9 nucleotides agree with TRBD1. The CDR3 is 12 amino acids. After removal of 6 bases from V and 7 bases from J, the junction contained 0 bases not matched to a gene. CDR3 residues: CASRDRGEKLFF. For the CDR3, the DNA is TGTGCCAGCAGGGACAGGGGTGAAAAACTGTTTTTT.

This chain joins TRBV5-4 and TRBJ2-1, with D unresolved. Germline V lookup: CDR1 SGHNT, CDR2 YYREEE (reference sequence). V lost 7 bases to trimming and J lost 3 bases, with 14 bases between them. The CDR3 totals 14 residues. The CDR3 coding sequence is TGTGCCAGCCTATCCCCCAGGAACTACAATGAGCAGTTCTTC. Translation gives CASLSPRNYNEQFF.

CDR3 residues: CAIRTQGALASGSYNEQFF. The CDR3, as DNA: TGTGCCATCAGGACACAGGGGGCGCTTGCAAGCGGCTCCTACAATGAGCAGTTCTTC. V gene TRBV10-3 combines with J gene TRBJ2-1; 9 positions match TRBD1. V was clipped by 6 bases and J by 0 bases; unmatched bases: 15. Germline V gene lookup returns CDR1 ENHRY and CDR2 SYGVKD. The CDR3 is made up of 19 amino acids.

The chain has TRBV5-4 and TRBJ2-5; D is unresolved. Per germline, CDR1 SGHNT and CDR2 YYREEE (reference sequence). Trimming stripped 0 bases from V and 3 bases from J, with 9 bases between. The CDR3 loop spans 14 amino acids. CDR3 amino acids: CASSLAELKETQYF. The CDR3 DNA sequence: TGTGCCAGCAGCTTGGCCGAGCTAAAAGAGACCCAGTACTTC.

This clone was seen once. V gene TRBV6-1 combines with J gene TRBJ2-5; 7 bases map to TRBD1. The CDR3 extends over 17 amino acids. Germline V gene sequence: CDR1 MNHNS, CDR2 SASEGT. Trimming took 4 bases from V and 3 from J; bases not matched to a gene: 14. This chain's CDR3 is CASSVFQGGYGKETQYF. The CDR3 DNA reads TGTGCCAGCAGTGTATTCCAAGGGGGCTACGGAAAAGAGACCCAGTACTTC.

This chain links TRBV7-9 with TRBJ1-5; possibly TRBD1 for D (6 bases). Germline CDR1 is SEHNR and CDR2 is FQNEAQ (reference sequence). CDR3 length equals 15 residues. The V and J ends lost 1 base and 2 bases respectively, with 9 bases between them. CDR3: CASSLGAGGNQPQHF. The CDR3 DNA reads TGTGCCAGCAGCTTAGGTGCAGGGGGCAATCAGCCCCAGCATTTT.

The chain has TRBV28 and TRBJ2-7, with 9 bases lining up with TRBD1. The CDR3 is made up of 15 amino acids. CDR1 and CDR2 from the germline V gene are MDHEN and SYDVKM. The V segment lost 5 bases and the J segment 3 bases; nucleotides outside the gene matches: 8. CDR3 in amino acids: CASSRPGTGFYEQYF. Written as DNA, the CDR3 is TGTGCCAGCAGTAGACCCGGGACAGGGTTCTACGAGCAGTACTTC.

The rearrangement links TRBV11-2 to TRBJ2-5; 10 nucleotides agree with TRBD2. V gave up 5 bases and J gave up 1 base; unmatched junction bases: 4. Germline V gene lookup returns CDR1 SGHAT and CDR2 FQNNGV. CDR3 length: 15 amino acids. The chain's CDR3 is CASSKLAGTQETQYF. CDR3 nucleotide sequence: TGTGCCAGCAGCAAACTAGCGGGGACCCAAGAGACCCAGTACTTC.

This clone was detected only once. The rearrangement uses TRBV3-1 (or the pseudogene TRBV3-2) and TRBJ1-4; D gene ambiguous. Trimming left V 4 bases short and J 8 bases short, with 17 bases between. This CDR3 is built from 15 residues. In germline, CDR1 is LGHDT, CDR2 YNNKEL (reference sequence). The CDR3: CASSPQVVINEKLFF. The CDR3 bases are TGTGCCAGCAGCCCGCAGGTAGTAATAAACGAAAAACTGTTTTTT.

The rearrangement links TRBV12-3 or TRBV12-4 to TRBJ1-1, with 7 bases lining up with TRBD1. Trimming cost V 5 bases and J 4 bases; bases outside gene matches: 4. This CDR3 spans 13 amino acids. In nucleotides, the CDR3 is TGTGCCAGCAGTCCCAGGGGGAGCACTGAAGCTTTCTTT. Translated: CASSPRGSTEAFF.

The chain couples TRBV5-4 to TRBJ2-5, with D tentatively TRBD2 (6 bases). The CDR3 is 15 residues long. Germline-derived CDR1 and CDR2 are SGHNT and YYREEE (reference sequence). The V and J ends lost 4 bases and 2 bases respectively, with 15 bases between them. The CDR3 protein is CASSAGGNQQETQYF. The CDR3 coding sequence is TGTGCCAGCAGCGCCGGAGGGAATCAACAAGAGACCCAGTACTTC.

In nucleotides, the CDR3 is TGTGCCAGCAGCCCCGGGTCGGACACTGAAGCTTTCTTT. This translates into CASSPGSDTEAFF. The chain joins TRBV9 to TRBJ1-1; D gene ambiguous. V was trimmed by 4 bases and J by 3 bases, leaving 10 bases between them. This CDR3 spans 13 amino acids. The germline V gene encodes CDR1 SGDLS and CDR2 YYNGEE.

This clone occurred once. The chain couples TRBV27 to TRBJ1-1; 7 bases are a match to TRBD1. This CDR3 region has 15 residues. Germline CDR1 reads MNHEY; CDR2 reads SMNVEV (reference sequence). V dropped 2 bases and J dropped 4; count of bases not matched to a gene: 7. As DNA, the CDR3 is TGTGCCAGCAGTTTAAGGGGGCTCATTTCCACTGAAGCTTTCTTT. As protein: CASSLRGLISTEAFF.

V gene TRBV10-2 combines with J gene TRBJ1-6; D remains ambiguous. V was trimmed by 4 bases and J by 8 bases, leaving 18 bases between them. This CDR3 has 16 residues. Per germline, CDR1 WSHSY and CDR2 SAAADI. The CDR3 region has the DNA TGCGCCAGCAGTGGGTACGTGACCGGGAATGATTCACCCCTCCACTTT. Translation gives CASSGYVTGNDSPLHF.

V is TRBV21-1 and J is TRBJ2-7; TRBD2, the table's D call, was not compared with the DNA. TRBV21-1 corresponds to a pseudogene. The CDR3 is 16 amino acids. This CDR3 reads CASSKRPREVCQEQYF. The CDR3 DNA reads TGTGCCAGCAGCAAAAGGCCGAGGGAGGTTTGTCAGGAGCAGTACTTC.

This rearrangement joins TRBV11-2 to TRBJ2-2; 8 nucleotides line up with TRBD1. The CDR3 spans 14 residues. The V gene's germline CDR1 is SGHAT and CDR2 FQNNGV. J lost 7 bases, V lost 5 bases, and 6 bases had no gene match. The CDR3 coding sequence is TGTGCCAGCAGCAGGACAGGGTCTGTCGGGGAGCTGTTTTTT. Amino acids: CASSRTGSVGELFF.

In this sample, this clone turned up once. The chain carries TRBV6-1 and TRBJ2-7; tentatively, D is TRBD1 (6 bases). This CDR3 comprises 14 residues. Germline CDR1 and CDR2: MNHNS and SASEGT. The V and J ends lost 6 bases and 0 bases respectively, with 12 bases between them. This CDR3 is CASRNRVSSYEQYF. The CDR3 bases are TGTGCCAGCAGGAACAGGGTTAGCTCCTACGAGCAGTACTTC.

This rearrangement joins TRBV5-1 to TRBJ2-3; 12 bases are a match to TRBD2. This CDR3 comprises 15 residues. V lost 4 bases and J lost 9; bases outside the gene matches: 9. The germline gives CDR1 SGHRS, CDR2 YFSETQ. This CDR3 is CASSTSSGGASTQYF. DNA of the CDR3: TGCGCCAGCAGCACGTCTAGCGGGGGGGCAAGCACGCAGTATTTT.

V gene TRBV4-2 combines with J gene TRBJ1-5; D is perhaps TRBD1 (5 bases). The CDR3 is made up of 15 amino acids. V lost 0 bases to trimming and J lost 2 bases, with 8 bases between them. Germline loops: CDR1 LGHNA, CDR2 YNFKEQ. The CDR3 region is CASSQEGRGNQPQHF. CDR3 coding DNA: TGTGCCAGCAGCCAAGAAGGCAGGGGCAATCAGCCCCAGCATTTT.

In this sample, this clone is medium-sized. The chain uses TRBV12-3 or TRBV12-4 and TRBJ2-7; perhaps TRBD2 as D (6 bases). Between the trimmed V and J ends, which lost 6 bases and 6 bases, there was a span of 12 bases. The CDR3 runs to 12 residues. For the CDR3, the DNA is TGTGCCAGCAGACAGACTAGGAGCGAGCAGTACTTC. This gives the protein CASRQTRSEQYF.

The chain uses TRBV19 and TRBJ2-1, with 7 positions matching TRBD1. CDR1 LNHDA and CDR2 SQIVND come from the germline V gene (reference sequence). The CDR3 is made up of 14 amino acids. The trim removed 3 bases at V and 5 bases at J, leaving 4 bases unmatched. The CDR3 protein is CASSIGTANNEQFF. The CDR3 DNA reads as TGTGCCAGTAGTATTGGGACAGCTAACAATGAGCAGTTCTTC.